One T cell receptor (beta chain) is described in this entry. The target antigen is unknown. The validation cohort, a group of more than 95 subjects, included the donors and was separate from the roughly 670-subject first cohort. The data stem from a study of cytomegalovirus exposure and HLA in healthy donors. Here immunoSEQ multiplex PCR was the method, and the copy in TCRdb shows in-frame clones only, minus some. Among 140,000 to 150,000 clones listed, approximately 90% were seen once. Broader study findings: Many donors carried some public TCRs, although rarity characterized most TCR sequences. According to reports, the classifier identified cytomegalovirus status with high specificity and sensitivity.

V gave up 0 bases and J gave up 6 bases, with 17 bases separating them. CDR3 length equals 16 residues. Germline loops: CDR1 SGHNT, CDR2 YYREEE (reference sequence). The receptor was isolated from a man aged 18-30 years in good health and CMV-seronegative. The chain recombines TRBV5-4 with TRBJ2-3, with D possibly matching TRBD1 (7 bases). The sequenced sample was PBMCs. CDR3 residues: CASSLARGDRVDTQYF. The DNA for the CDR3 is TGTGCCAGCAGCTTGGCGAGGGGGGACAGAGTGGATACGCAGTATTTT.